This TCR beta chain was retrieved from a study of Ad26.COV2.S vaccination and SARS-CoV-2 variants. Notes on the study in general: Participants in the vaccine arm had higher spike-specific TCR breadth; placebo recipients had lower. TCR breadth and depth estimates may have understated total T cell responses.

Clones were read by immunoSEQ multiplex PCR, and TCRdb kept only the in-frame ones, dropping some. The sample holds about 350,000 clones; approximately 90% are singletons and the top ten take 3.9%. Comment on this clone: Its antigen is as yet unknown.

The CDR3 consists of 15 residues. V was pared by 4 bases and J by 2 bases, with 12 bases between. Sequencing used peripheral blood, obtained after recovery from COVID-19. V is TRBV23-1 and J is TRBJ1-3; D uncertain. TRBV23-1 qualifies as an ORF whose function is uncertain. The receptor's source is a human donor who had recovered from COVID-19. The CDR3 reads CASSRMFEAGNTIYF. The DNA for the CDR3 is TGCGCCAGCAGTCGGATGTTTGAGGCTGGAAACACCATATATTTT.